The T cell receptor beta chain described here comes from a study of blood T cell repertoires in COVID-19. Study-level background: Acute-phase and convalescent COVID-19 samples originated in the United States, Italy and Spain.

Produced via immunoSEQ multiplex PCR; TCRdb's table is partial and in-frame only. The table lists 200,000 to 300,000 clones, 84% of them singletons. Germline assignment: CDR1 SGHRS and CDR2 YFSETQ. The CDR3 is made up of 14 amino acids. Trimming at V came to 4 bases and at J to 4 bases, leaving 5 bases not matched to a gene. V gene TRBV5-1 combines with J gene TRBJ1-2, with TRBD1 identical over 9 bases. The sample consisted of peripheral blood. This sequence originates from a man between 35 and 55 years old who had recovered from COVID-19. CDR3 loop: CASSTGQGLYGYTF. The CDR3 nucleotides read TGCGCCAGCAGCACGGGACAGGGTCTCTATGGCTACACCTTC.